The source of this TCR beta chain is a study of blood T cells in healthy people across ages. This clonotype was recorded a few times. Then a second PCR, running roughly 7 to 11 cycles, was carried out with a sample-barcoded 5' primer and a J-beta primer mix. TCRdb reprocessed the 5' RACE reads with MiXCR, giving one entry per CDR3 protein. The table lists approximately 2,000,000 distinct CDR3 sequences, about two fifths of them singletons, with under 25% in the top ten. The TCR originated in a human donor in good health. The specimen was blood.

CDR3 nucleotides: TGTGCCAGCAGTCTAACAGGGGCAACAAGCGAGCAGTACTTC. Translating it yields CASSLTGATSEQYF. The chain carries TRBV12-3 or TRBV12-4 and TRBJ2-7; 7 bases line up with TRBD1. The CDR3 has 14 amino acids. The ends lost 5 bases at V and 6 bases at J; junction bases unmatched: 10.